The sequence of this T cell receptor (beta chain) was determined in a study of T cell responses to AZD1222 COVID-19 vaccine. In its sample, this clone was seen a few times. Its matching antigen is unknown. Study-wide results and limits: Vaccination with two AZD1222 doses was followed by a rise in Spike-specific TCR breadth and depth. The study reported that nearly half of spike-specific TCRs target unmutated variant regions.

This CDR3 contains 15 residues. Losses at the gene ends were 6 bases for V and 0 bases for J; bases not matched to a gene: 8. CDR1 is ENHRY, CDR2 SYGVKD, per germline. Some clones are missing from TCRdb's copy, which holds only in-frame ones; the method was immunoSEQ multiplex PCR. The sample carries around 160,000 clones, around 86% recorded once. This sequence was found in an adult in good health. The starting material was peripheral blood, obtained on day 0 of MenACWY control vaccination. V gene TRBV10-3 combines with J gene TRBJ2-7; 7 nucleotides match TRBD1. The CDR3 sequence is CAISYRQGPSYEQYF. DNA for the CDR3: TGTGCCATCAGCTACCGACAGGGCCCCTCCTACGAGCAGTACTTC.